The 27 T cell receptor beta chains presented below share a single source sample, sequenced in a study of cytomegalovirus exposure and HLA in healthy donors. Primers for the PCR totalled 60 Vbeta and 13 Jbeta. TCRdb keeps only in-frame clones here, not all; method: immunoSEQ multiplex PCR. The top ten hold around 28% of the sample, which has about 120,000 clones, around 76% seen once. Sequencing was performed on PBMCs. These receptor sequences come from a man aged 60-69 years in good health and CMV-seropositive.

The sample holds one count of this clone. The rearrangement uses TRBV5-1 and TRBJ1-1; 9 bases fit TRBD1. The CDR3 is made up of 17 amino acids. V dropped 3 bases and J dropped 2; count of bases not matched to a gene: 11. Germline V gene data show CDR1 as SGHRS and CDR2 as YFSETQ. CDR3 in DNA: TGCGCCAGCAGCTCGGGGGCTAGGACAGGGGATAACACTGAAGCTTTCTTT. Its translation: CASSSGARTGDNTEAFF.

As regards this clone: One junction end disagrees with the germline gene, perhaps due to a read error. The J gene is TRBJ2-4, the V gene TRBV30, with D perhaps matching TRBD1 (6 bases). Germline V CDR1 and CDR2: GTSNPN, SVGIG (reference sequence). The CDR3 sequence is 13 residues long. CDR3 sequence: CAAGVQAKNSQYF. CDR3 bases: TGTGCTGCAGGGGTCCAAGCCAAAAACAGTCAGTACTTC.

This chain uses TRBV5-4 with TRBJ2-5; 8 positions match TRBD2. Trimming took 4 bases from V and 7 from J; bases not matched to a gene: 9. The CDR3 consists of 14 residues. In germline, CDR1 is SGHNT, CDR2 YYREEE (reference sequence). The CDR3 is CASSRSLAEGTQYF. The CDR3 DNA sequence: TGTGCCAGCAGCCGATCACTAGCGGAAGGGACCCAGTACTTC. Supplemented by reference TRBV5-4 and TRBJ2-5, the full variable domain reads ETGVTQSPTHLIKTRGQQVTLRCSSQSGHNTVSWYQQALGQGPQFIFQYYREEENGRGNFPPRFSGLQFPNYSSELNVNALELDDSALYLCASSRSLAEGTQYFGPGTRLLVL.

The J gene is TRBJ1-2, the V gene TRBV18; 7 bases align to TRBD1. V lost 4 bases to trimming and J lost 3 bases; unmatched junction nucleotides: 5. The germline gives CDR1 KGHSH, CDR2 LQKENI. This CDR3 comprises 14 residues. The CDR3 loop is CASSQDRNDYGYTF. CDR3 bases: TGTGCCAGCTCACAGGACAGGAATGACTATGGCTACACCTTC.

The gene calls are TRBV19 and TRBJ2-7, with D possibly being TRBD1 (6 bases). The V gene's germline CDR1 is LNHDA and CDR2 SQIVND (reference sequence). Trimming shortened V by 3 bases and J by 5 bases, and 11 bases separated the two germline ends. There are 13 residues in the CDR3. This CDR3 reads CASSITGTHEQYF. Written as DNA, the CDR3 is TGTGCCAGTAGTATTACCGGGACACACGAGCAGTACTTC. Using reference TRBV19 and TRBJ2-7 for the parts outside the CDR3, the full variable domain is DGGITQSPKYLFRKEGQNVTLSCEQNLNHDAMYWYRQDPGQGLRLIYYSQIVNDFQKGDIAEGYSVSREKKESFPLTVTSAQKNPTAFYLCASSITGTHEQYFGPGTRLTVT.

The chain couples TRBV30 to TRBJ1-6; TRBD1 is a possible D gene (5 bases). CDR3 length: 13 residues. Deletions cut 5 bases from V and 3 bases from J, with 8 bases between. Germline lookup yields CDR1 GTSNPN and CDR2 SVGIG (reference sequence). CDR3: CAWGQNYNSPLHF. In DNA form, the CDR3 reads TGTGCCTGGGGACAAAACTATAATTCACCCCTCCACTTT.

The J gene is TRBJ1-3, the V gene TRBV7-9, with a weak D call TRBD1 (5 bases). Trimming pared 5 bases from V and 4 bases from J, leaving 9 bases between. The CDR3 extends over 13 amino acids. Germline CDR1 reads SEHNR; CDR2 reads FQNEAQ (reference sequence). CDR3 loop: CASSQGEGNTIYF. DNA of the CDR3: TGTGCCAGCAGCCAGGGCGAAGGAAACACCATATATTTT.

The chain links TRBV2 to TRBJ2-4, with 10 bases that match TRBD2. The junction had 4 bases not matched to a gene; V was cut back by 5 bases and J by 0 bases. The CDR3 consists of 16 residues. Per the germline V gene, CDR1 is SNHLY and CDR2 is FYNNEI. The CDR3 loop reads CASSSGLARAKNIQYF. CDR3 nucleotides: TGTGCCAGCAGTTCGGGACTAGCGAGAGCCAAAAACATTCAGTACTTC.

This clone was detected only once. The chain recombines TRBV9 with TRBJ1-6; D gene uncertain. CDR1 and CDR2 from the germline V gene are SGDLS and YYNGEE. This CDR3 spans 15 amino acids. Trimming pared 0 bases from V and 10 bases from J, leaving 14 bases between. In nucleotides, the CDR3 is TGTGCCAGCAGCGTAGCGGGCGTCGCGGGGTCACCCCTCCACTTT. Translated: CASSVAGVAGSPLHF.

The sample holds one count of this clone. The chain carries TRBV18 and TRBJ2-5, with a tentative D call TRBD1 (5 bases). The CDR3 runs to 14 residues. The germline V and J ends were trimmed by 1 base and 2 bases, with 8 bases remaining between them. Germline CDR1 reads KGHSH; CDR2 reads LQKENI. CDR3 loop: CASSPQGIQETQYF. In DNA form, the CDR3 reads TGTGCCAGCTCACCACAGGGGATACAAGAGACCCAGTACTTC.

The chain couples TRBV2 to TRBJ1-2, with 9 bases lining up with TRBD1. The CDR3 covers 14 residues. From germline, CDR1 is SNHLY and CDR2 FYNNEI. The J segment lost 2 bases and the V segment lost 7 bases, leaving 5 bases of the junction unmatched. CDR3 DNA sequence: TGTGCCAGCAAGGGCGGGACAGGGAACTATGGCTACACCTTC. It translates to CASKGGTGNYGYTF.

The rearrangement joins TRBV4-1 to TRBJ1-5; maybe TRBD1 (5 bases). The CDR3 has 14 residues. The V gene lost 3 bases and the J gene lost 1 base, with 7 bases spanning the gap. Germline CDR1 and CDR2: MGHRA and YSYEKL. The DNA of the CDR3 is TGCGCCAGCAGCCAGGGGGGGAGCAATCAGCCCCAGCATTTT. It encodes CASSQGGSNQPQHF.

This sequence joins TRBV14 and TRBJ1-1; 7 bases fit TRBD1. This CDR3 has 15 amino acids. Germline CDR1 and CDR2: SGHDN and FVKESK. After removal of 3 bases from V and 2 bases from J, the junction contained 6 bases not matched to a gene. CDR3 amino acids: CASSQTGLRNTEAFF. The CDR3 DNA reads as TGTGCCAGCAGCCAGACAGGGTTGCGTAACACTGAAGCTTTCTTT.

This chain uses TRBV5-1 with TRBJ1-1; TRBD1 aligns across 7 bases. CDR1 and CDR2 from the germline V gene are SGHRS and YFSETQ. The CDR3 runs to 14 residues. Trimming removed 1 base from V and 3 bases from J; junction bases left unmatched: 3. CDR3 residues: CASSLRQGDTEAFF. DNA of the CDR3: TGCGCCAGCAGCTTGAGGCAGGGGGACACTGAAGCTTTCTTT.

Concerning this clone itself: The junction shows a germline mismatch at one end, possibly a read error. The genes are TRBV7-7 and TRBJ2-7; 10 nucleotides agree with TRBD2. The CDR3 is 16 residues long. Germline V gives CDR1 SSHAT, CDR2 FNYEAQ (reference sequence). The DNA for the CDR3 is TGTGCTAGCAGCTCACCCTACCTAGCGGGAGCCTACGAGCAGTACTTC. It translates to CASSSPYLAGAYEQYF.

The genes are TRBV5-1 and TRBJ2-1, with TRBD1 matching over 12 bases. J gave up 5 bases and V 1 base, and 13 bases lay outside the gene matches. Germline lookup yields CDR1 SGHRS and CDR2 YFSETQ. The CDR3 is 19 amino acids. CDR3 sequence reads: CASSLPGTGGARGHNEQFF. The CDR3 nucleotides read TGCGCCAGCAGCTTGCCCGGGACAGGGGGCGCGAGGGGCCACAATGAGCAGTTCTTC.

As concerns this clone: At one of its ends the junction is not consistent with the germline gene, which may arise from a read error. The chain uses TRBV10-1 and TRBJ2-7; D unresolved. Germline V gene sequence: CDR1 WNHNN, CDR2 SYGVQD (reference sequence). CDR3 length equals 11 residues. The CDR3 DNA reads TGCGCCGGCAGCAACTCCTACGAGCAGTACTTC. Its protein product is CAGSNSYEQYF.

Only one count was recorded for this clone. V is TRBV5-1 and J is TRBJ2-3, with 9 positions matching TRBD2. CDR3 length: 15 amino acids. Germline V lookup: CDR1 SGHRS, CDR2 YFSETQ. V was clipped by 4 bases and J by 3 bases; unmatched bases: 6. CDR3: CASSPAGGRTDTQYF. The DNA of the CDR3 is TGCGCCAGCAGCCCAGCGGGAGGTAGAACAGATACGCAGTATTTT.

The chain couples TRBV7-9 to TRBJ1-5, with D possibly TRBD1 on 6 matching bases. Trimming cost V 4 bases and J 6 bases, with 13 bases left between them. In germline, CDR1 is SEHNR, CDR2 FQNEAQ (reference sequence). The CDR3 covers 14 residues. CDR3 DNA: TGTGCCAGCAGCTCGGACAGAGGGCGTCAGCCCCAGCATTTT. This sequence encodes CASSSDRGRQPQHF.

CDR3 loop: CASRYPGSNTGELFF. The CDR3 bases are TGCGCCAGCAGATATCCGGGGTCGAACACCGGGGAGCTGTTTTTT. The chain joins TRBV5-1 to TRBJ2-2, with TRBD2 as a possible D gene (5 bases). CDR1 is SGHRS and CDR2 is YFSETQ in the germline V gene. Trimming removed 5 bases from V and 0 bases from J, with 11 bases in between. The CDR3 covers 15 residues.

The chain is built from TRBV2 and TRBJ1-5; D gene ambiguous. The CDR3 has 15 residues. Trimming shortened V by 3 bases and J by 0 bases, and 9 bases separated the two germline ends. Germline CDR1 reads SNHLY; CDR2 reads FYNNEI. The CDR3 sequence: CASSERHVSNQPQHF. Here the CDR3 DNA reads TGTGCCAGCAGTGAGAGGCACGTTAGCAATCAGCCCCAGCATTTT.

The CDR3 DNA reads as TGCGCCAGCAGCTTACCGGGACAGGGGGCGCCTTTAGGCGAGCAGTACTTC. Protein sequence: CASSLPGQGAPLGEQYF. The chain is built from TRBV5-1 and TRBJ2-7, with 12 bases lining up with TRBD1. V was clipped by 2 bases and J by 6 bases; unmatched bases: 12. CDR3 length: 17 residues. Germline V CDR1 and CDR2: SGHRS, YFSETQ.

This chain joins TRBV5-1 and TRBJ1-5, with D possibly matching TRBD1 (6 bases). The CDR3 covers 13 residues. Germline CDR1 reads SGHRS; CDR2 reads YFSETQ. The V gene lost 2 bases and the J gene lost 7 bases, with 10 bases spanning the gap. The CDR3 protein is CASSFAGDQPQHF. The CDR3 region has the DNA TGCGCCAGCAGCTTCGCAGGGGACCAGCCCCAGCATTTT.

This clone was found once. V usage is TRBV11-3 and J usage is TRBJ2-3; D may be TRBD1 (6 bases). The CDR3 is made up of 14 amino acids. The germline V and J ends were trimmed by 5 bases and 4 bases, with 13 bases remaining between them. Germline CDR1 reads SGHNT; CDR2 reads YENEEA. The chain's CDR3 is CASSPRGWSDTQYF. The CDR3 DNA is TGTGCCAGCAGCCCCAGGGGTTGGTCAGATACGCAGTATTTT.

CDR3 protein: CASSNAQGAGEKLFF. The CDR3 DNA is TGTGCCAGCAGCAATGCACAGGGGGCGGGTGAAAAACTGTTTTTT. The chain is built from TRBV7-2 and TRBJ1-4; 9 bases are shared with TRBD1. The J segment lost 7 bases and the V segment lost 5 bases, leaving 8 bases of the junction unmatched. Germline V gene data show CDR1 as SGHTA and CDR2 as FQGNSA. The CDR3 is 15 amino acids. The whole variable domain, filled in from reference TRBV7-2 and TRBJ1-4, reads GAGVSQSPSNKVTEKGKDVELRCDPISGHTALYWYRQSLGQGLEFLIYFQGNSAPDKSGLPSDRFSAERTGGSVSTLTIQRTQQEDSAVYLCASSNAQGAGEKLFFGSGTQLSVL.

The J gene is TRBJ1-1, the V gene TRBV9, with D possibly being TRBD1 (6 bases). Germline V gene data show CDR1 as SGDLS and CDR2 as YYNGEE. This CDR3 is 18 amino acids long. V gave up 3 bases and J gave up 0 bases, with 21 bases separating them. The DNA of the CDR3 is TGTGCCAGCAGCGGAGAAGGGGGAATTTGGTCTGTGAACACTGAAGCTTTCTTT. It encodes CASSGEGGIWSVNTEAFF.

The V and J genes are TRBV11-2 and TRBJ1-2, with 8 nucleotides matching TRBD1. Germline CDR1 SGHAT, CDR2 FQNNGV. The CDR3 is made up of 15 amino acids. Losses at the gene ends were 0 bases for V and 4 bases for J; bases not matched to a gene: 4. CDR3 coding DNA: TGTGCCAGCAGCTTAGACCAGGGGGCTGGCTATGGCTACACCTTC. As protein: CASSLDQGAGYGYTF.